Following are 2 T cell receptor beta chains from one sample sequenced in a study of blood T cell repertoires in COVID-19. Produced via immunoSEQ multiplex PCR; TCRdb's table is partial and in-frame only. The profile shows roughly 400,000 clones, approximately 91% of them singletons. Sample: PBMCs or T cells enriched from blood (not recorded which). Receptor source: a woman between 18 and 29 years old who had been exposed to COVID-19.

This chain links TRBV19 with TRBJ1-6, with TRBD1 matching 8 bases. Germline values: CDR1 LNHDA, CDR2 SQIVND (reference sequence). Trimming took 4 bases from V and 10 from J; bases not matched to a gene: 12. This CDR3 is built from 16 residues. CDR3 nucleotide sequence: TGTGCCAGTAGTAGGACAGGGAGTGGATCTAACTCACCCCTCCACTTT. Protein sequence: CASSRTGSGSNSPLHF.

V gene TRBV29-1 combines with J gene TRBJ2-3; maybe TRBD1 (6 bases). The germline V and J ends were trimmed by 3 bases and 5 bases, with 6 bases remaining between them. Germline CDR1 reads SQVTM; CDR2 reads ANQGSEA. This CDR3 has 11 amino acids. The CDR3 spells CSVDRGDTQYF. In DNA, the CDR3 is TGCAGCGTTGACAGGGGAGATACGCAGTATTTT.